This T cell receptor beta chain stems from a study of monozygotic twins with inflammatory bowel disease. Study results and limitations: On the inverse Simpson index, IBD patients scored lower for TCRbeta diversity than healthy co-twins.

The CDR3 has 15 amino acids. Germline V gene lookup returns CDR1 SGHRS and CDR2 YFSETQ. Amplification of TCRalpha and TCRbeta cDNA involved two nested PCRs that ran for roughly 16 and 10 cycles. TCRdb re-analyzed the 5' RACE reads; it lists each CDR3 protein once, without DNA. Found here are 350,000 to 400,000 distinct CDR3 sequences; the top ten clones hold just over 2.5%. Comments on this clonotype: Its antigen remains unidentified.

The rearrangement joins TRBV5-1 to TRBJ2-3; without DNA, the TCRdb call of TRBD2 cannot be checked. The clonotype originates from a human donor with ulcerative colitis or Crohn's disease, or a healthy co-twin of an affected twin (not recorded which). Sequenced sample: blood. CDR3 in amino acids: CASSTPGTSGATQYF. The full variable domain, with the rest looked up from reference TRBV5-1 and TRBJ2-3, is KAGVTQTPRYLIKTRGQQVTLSCSPISGHRSVSWYQQTPGQGLQFLFEYFSETQRNKGNFPGRFSGRQFSNSRSEMNVSTLELGDSALYLCASSTPGTSGATQYFGPGTRLTVL.